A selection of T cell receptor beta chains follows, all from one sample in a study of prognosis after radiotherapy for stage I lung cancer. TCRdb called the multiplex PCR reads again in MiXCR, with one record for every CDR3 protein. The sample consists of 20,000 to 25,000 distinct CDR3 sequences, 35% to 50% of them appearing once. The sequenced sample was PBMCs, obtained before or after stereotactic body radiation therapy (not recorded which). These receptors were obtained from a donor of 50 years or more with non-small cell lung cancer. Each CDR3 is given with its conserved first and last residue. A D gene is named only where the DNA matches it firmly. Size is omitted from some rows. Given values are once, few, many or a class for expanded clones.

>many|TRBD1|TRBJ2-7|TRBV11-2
CASSSLRGLTYEQYF
TGTGCCAGCAGTTCCCTCAGGGGGTTGACCTACGAGCAGTACTTC
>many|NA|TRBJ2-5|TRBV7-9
CASSQEGETQYF
TGTGCCAGCAGCCAAGAAGGGGAGACCCAGTACTTC
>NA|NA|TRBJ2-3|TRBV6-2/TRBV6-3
CAISYRRYRVADTQYF
TGTGCCATCAGTTACCGCCGGTACAGGGTCGCAGATACGCAGTATTTT
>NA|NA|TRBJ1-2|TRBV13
CASSQREGDDGYTF
TGTGCCAGCAGCCAAAGGGAGGGGGACGATGGCTACACCTTC
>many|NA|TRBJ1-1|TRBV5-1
CASSPGQNTEAFF
TGCGCCAGCAGCCCGGGACAGAACACTGAAGCTTTCTTT
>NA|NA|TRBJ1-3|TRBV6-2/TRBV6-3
CASSYSCQSSGNTIYF
TGTGCCAGCAGTTACTCGTGCCAGAGCTCTGGAAACACCATATATTTT
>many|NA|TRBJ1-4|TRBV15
CATSRGGATNEKLFF
TGTGCCACCAGCAGGGGTGGTGCAACTAATGAAAAACTGTTTTTT
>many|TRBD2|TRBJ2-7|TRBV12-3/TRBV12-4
CASSLLAGGTPYEQYF
TGTGCCAGCAGTTTACTAGCGGGAGGAACCCCCTACGAGCAGTACTTC
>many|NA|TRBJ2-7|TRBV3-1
CASSQGGGSYEQYF
TGTGCCAGCAGCCAAGGAGGGGGGTCCTACGAGCAGTACTTC
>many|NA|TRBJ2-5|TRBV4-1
CASSQVGWGTRATGYQETQYF
TGCGCCAGCAGCCAAGTAGGGTGGGGAACTAGAGCCACAGGGTACCAAGAGACCCAGTACTTC
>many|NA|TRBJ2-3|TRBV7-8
CASSLGGAQYF
TGTGCCAGTTCCCTGGGTGGGGCGCAGTATTTT
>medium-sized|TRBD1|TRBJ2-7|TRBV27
CASSLSGQGGAYEQYF
TGTGCCAGCAGTTTATCGGGACAGGGTGGGGCCTACGAGCAGTACTTC
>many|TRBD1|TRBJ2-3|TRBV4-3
CASSQSDRVSDTQYF
TGCGCCAGCAGCCAATCAGACAGGGTGTCAGATACGCAGTATTTT
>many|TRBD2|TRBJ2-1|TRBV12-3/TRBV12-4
CASSLGTSGSSEQFF
TGTGCCAGCAGTTTAGGGACTAGCGGGAGTAGTGAGCAGTTCTTC
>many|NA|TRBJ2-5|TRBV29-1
CSVDISTQETQYF
TGCAGCGTTGACATATCAACCCAAGAGACCCAGTACTTC
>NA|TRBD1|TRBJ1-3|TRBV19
CASSITGGTGNTIYF
TGTGCCAGTAGTATCACAGGGGGTACTGGAAACACCATATATTTT
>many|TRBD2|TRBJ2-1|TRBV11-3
CASRPRSSGAYNEQFF
TGTGCCAGCAGGCCGAGGTCTAGCGGGGCGTACAATGAGCAGTTCTTC
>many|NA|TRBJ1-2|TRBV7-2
CASSFSPVGGSISYTF
TGTGCCAGCAGCTTCTCTCCCGTGGGGGGAAGTATCAGCTACACCTTC
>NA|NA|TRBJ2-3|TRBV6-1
CASSAQGGRTDTQYF
TGTGCCAGCAGTGCCCAGGGCGGTAGGACAGATACGCAGTATTTT
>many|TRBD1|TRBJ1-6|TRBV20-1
CSARDRGQYNSPLHF
TGCAGTGCTAGAGATAGGGGACAGTATAATTCACCCCTCCACTTT
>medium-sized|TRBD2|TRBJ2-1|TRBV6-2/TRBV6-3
CASRRPLAGGLDEQFF
TGTGCCAGCAGACGACCTCTAGCGGGAGGGCTAGATGAGCAGTTCTTC
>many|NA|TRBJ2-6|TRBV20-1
CSARDRAGANVLTF
TGCAGTGCTAGAGACAGGGCTGGGGCCAACGTCCTGACTTTC
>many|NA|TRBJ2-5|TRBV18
CASSPGTQETQYF
TGTGCCAGCTCACCAGGGACGCAAGAGACCCAGTACTTC
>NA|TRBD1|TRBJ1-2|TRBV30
CAWCRDRGYGYTF
TGTGCCTGGTGCCGGGACAGGGGATATGGCTACACCTTC
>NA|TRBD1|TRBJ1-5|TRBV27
CASSAAGGRGIQPQHF
TGTGCCAGCAGTGCCGCAGGGGGCAGGGGGATCCAGCCCCAGCATTTT
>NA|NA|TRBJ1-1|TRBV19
CASSIRQGLTEAFF
TGTGCCAGTAGTATCAGGCAGGGGTTGACTGAAGCTTTCTTT
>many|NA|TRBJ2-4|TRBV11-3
CASSLGQSKNIQYF
TGTGCCAGCAGCTTAGGGCAGTCCAAAAACATTCAGTACTTC
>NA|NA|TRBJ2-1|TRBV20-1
CSAGVEEGYNEQFF
TGCAGTGCTGGAGTAGAGGAGGGCTACAATGAGCAGTTCTTC
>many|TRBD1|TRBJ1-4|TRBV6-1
CASSDNVGTATKKLFF
TGTGCCAGCAGTGACAACGTGGGGACAGCTACCAAAAAACTGTTTTTT
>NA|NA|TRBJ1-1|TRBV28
CASSLPSGVHTEAFF
TGTGCCAGCAGTTTACCCTCAGGGGTGCACACTGAAGCTTTCTTT
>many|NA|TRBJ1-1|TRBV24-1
CATSEGRTTEAFF
TGTGCCACCAGTGAAGGACGGACCACTGAAGCTTTCTTT
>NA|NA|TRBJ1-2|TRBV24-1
CATSDLISQGLLNYGYTF
TGTGCCACCAGTGATCTGATCAGCCAGGGGCTCCTTAACTATGGCTACACCTTC
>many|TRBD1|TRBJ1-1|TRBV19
CASRTTGTGSTEAFF
TGTGCCAGTAGGACAACCGGGACAGGGAGCACTGAAGCTTTCTTT
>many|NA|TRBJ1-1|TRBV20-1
CSARWGGNTEAFF
TGCAGTGCTAGGTGGGGGGGGAACACTGAAGCTTTCTTT
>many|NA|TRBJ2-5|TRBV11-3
CASSLIGQTETQYF
TGTGCCAGCAGCTTAATTGGACAGACAGAGACCCAGTACTTC